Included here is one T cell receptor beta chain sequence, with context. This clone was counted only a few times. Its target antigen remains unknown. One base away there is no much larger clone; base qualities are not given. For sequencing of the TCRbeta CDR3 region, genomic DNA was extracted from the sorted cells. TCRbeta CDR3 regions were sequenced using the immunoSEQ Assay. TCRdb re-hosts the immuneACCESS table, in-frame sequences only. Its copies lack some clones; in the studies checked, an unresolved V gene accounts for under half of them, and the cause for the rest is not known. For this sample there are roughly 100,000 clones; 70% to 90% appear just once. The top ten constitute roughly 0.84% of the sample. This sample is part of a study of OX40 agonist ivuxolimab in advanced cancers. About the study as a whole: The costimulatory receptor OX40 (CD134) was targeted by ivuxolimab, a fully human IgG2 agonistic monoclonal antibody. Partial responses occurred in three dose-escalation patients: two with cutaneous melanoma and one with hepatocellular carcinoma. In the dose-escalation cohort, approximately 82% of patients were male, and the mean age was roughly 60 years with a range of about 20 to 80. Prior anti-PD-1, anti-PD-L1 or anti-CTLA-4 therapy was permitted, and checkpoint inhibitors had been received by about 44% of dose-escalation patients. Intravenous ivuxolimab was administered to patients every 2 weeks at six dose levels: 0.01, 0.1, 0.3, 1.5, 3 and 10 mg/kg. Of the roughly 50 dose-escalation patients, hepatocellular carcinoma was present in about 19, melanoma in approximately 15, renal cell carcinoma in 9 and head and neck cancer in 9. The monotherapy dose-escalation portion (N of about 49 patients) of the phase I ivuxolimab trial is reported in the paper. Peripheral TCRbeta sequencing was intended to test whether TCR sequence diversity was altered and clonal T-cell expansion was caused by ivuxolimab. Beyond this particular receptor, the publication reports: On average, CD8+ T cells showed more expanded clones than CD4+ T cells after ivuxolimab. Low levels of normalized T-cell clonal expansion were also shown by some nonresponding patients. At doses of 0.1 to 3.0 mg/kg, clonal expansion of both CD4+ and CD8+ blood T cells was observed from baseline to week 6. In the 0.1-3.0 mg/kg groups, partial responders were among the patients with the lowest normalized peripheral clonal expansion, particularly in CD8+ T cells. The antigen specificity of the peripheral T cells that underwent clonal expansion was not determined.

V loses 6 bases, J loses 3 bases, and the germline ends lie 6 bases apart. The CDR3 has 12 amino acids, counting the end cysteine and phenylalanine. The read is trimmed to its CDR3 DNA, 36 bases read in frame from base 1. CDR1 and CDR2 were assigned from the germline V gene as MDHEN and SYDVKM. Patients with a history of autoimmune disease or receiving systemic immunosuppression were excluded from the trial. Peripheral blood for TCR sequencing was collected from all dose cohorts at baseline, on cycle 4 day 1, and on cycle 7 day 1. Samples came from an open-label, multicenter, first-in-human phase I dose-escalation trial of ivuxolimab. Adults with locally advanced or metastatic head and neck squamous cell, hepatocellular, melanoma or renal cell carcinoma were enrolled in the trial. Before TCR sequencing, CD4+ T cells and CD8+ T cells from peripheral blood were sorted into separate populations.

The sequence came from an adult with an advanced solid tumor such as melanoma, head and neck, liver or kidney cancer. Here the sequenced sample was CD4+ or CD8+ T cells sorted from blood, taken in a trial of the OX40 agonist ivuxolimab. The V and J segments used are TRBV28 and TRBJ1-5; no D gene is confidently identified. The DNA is TGTGCCAGCAGAGCCCCCAATCAGCCCCAGCATTTT. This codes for CASRAPNQPQHF.